The entry below describes one T cell receptor (beta chain). This record belongs to a study of blood T cell repertoires in COVID-19. Across the study: Sample material is recorded as cDNA or gDNA derived from T cells, B-cell-depleted T cells, or PBMCs.

V was shortened by 5 bases and J by 4 bases, with 8 bases between the two germline ends. CDR3 length: 12 residues. This table comes from immunoSEQ multiplex PCR, and its TCRdb copy is limited to in-frame clones, with some not included. The sample comprises about 110,000 clones, roughly 79% of which are singletons, and 15% to 20% rests with the top ten. The source is an elderly woman with active or convalescent COVID-19. The sample consisted of peripheral blood. The chain is built from TRBV12-3 or TRBV12-4 and TRBJ1-1; no clear D. CDR3 in amino acids: CASSRLVTEAFF. The DNA for the CDR3 is TGTGCCAGCAGTCGACTAGTCACTGAAGCTTTCTTT.